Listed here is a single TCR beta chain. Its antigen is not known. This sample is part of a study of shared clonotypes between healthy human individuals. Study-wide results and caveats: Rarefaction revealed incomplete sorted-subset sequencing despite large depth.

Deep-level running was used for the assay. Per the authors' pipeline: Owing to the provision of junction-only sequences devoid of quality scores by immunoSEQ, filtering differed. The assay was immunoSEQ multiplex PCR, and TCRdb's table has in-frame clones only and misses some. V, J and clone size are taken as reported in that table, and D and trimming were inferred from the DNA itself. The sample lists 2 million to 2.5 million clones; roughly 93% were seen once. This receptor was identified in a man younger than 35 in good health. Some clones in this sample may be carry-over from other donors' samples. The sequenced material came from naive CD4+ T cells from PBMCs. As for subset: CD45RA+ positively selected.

CDR3 DNA sequence: TGTGCCATCAGTGGGACAGGGAAGACTGAAGCTTTCTTT. Encoded protein: CAISGTGKTEAFF. This chain links TRBV10-3 with TRBJ1-1; 8 bases agree with TRBD1. This CDR3 spans 13 amino acids. After removal of 4 bases from V and 5 bases from J, the junction contained 3 bases not matched to a gene. Germline assignment: CDR1 ENHRY and CDR2 SYGVKD.